Many counts were recorded for the clone carrying this T cell receptor (beta chain). Its antigen is undetermined. CDR1 SGHTA and CDR2 FQGTGA come from the germline V gene. The germline V and J ends were trimmed by 5 bases and 0 bases, with 7 bases remaining between them. CDR3 size: 14 residues. This specimen comes from a study of CD8 T cells in ankylosing spondylitis. A quantitative 5'-RACE method, one with molecular barcodes, was used to make TCR beta libraries. TCRdb redid the calling of the 5' RACE reads with MiXCR, one entry per CDR3 protein. The sample consists of about 460,000 distinct CDR3 sequences, under 5.5% of them appearing once. Study-wide findings and caveats: In ankylosing spondylitis patients, matched synovial fluid reportedly showed significant enrichment of disease-linked clones. Within peripheral blood, clones linked to disease were CD8+ and relatively rare. Seemingly characteristic of ankylosing spondylitis blood was a TCR beta motif consisting of 7 or 8 highly homologous variants.

The V call is TRBV7-3, the J call TRBJ2-2, with D possibly matching TRBD1 (5 bases). The sequenced sample was blood, either unsorted or a sorted T cell fraction (not recorded which). This receptor was identified in a male donor with ankylosing spondylitis. The CDR3 bases are TGTGCCAGCAGCCGGACACCGAACACCGGGGAGCTGTTTTTT. It is translated as CASSRTPNTGELFF.